This T cell receptor (beta chain) was sequenced during a study of neurological immune-mediated disorders. By 5'RACE with 10-nucleotide random UMIs, the cDNA was made. Every sequencing run returned over 180 million TCR-beta sequences, which were derived from 15-18 subjects. TCRdb used MiXCR to reprocess the 5' RACE reads, holding one entry per CDR3 protein. The sample shows 60,000 to 90,000 distinct CDR3 sequences, about 9.4% of them seen only once. This clonotype was seen many times. Its matching antigen is unknown. The time point denotes: longitudinal time-point 1 (baseline). The CDR3 covers 14 residues. Germline V gives CDR1 MDHEN, CDR2 SYDVKM. Losses at the gene ends were 6 bases for V and 9 bases for J; bases not matched to a gene: 3. Overall study findings and caveats: The absence of shared CDR3 amino acid sequences among expanded clones across subjects suggests private repertoires in all groups.

Sequenced material: PBMCs. This TCR derives from a man aged 25 to 40 in good health. The rearrangement joins TRBV28 to TRBJ2-1, with 15 bases that match TRBD2. CDR3 in DNA: TGTGCCAGCAGACAGGGACTAGCGGGAGGTGAGCAGTTCTTC. Its protein is CASRQGLAGGEQFF.